This is a list of T cell receptor beta chains from one sample in a study of cytomegalovirus exposure and HLA in healthy donors. Here immunoSEQ multiplex PCR was the method, and the copy in TCRdb shows in-frame clones only, minus some. The repertoire consists of 100,000 to 150,000 clones, with more than 60% occurring once and the leading ten covering 8% to 9%. Material: PBMCs. Receptors originate from a woman aged 40 to 50 in good health and CMV-seropositive. CDR3s include the opening cysteine and the closing phenylalanine or tryptophan. The order of the fields is J gene, V gene, clone size, D gene, CDR3 protein, CDR3 DNA. D genes are given only for firm matches. Clone size appears in some rows only: once, few, many, or a class for an expanded clone.

TRBJ2-7,TRBV7-9,NA,TRBD1,CASSRTGGAEQYF,TGTGCCAGCAGCCGCACAGGGGGCGCCGAGCAGTACTTC
TRBJ2-1,TRBV28,NA,NA,CASSLPTGRDEQFF,TGTGCCAGCAGTCTACCGACAGGCCGAGATGAGCAGTTCTTC
TRBJ2-7,TRBV15,NA,TRBD2,CATSRKAGGLEQYF,TGTGCCACCAGCCGAAAAGCGGGAGGCCTCGAGCAGTACTTC
TRBJ2-2,TRBV27,NA,NA,CASSPLGGTNTGELFF,TGTGCCAGCAGTCCCCTCGGAGGCACCAACACCGGGGAGCTGTTTTTT
TRBJ2-1,TRBV7-8,few,TRBD2,CASSLFSSLAGDNEQFF,TGTGCCAGCAGCTTGTTCTCCTCTCTAGCGGGAGACAATGAGCAGTTCTTC
TRBJ2-1,TRBV7-3,once,TRBD2,CASSFGGGQEQFF,TGTGCCAGCAGCTTCGGGGGGGGTCAAGAGCAGTTCTTC
TRBJ2-3,TRBV5-1,NA,NA,CASSLVGEVQDTQYF,TGCGCCAGCAGCTTGGTGGGGGAGGTTCAAGATACGCAGTATTTT
TRBJ1-1,TRBV6-1,few,NA,CASLSSGGTEAFF,TGTGCCAGCCTATCCTCCGGGGGCACTGAAGCTTTCTTT
TRBJ2-3,TRBV11-3,NA,TRBD1,CASSARTGGWADTQYF,TGTGCCAGCAGCGCGAGGACAGGCGGTTGGGCAGATACGCAGTATTTT
TRBJ1-4,TRBV6-1,NA,TRBD1,CASGQGAHEKLFF,TGTGCCAGCGGCCAGGGGGCACACGAAAAACTGTTTTTT
TRBJ2-1,TRBV4-2,few,TRBD2,CASSQELAAGIYNEQFF,TGTGCCAGCAGCCAAGAACTAGCGGCGGGGATATACAATGAGCAGTTCTTC
TRBJ2-3,TRBV2,NA,TRBD1,CASGDRTYSDTQYF,TGTGCCAGTGGGGACAGGACCTATTCAGATACGCAGTATTTT
TRBJ1-2,TRBV19,NA,TRBD1,CASSEQGADGYTF,TGTGCCAGTTCGGAACAGGGGGCGGATGGCTACACCTTC
TRBJ1-2,TRBV30,NA,TRBD1,CAWSGDRGVYGYTF,TGTGCCTGGAGTGGGGACAGGGGGGTCTATGGCTACACCTTC
TRBJ1-4,TRBV5-1,NA,NA,CASSSGGGEKLFF,TGCGCCAGCAGCTCCGGGGGGGGCGAAAAACTGTTTTTT
TRBJ2-2,TRBV27,NA,TRBD1,CASSRQGHTGELFF,TGTGCCAGCAGTCGACAGGGGCACACCGGGGAGCTGTTTTTT
TRBJ1-5,TRBV5-1,NA,TRBD1,CASSPGTDSNQPQHF,TGCGCCAGCAGCCCAGGGACAGATAGCAATCAGCCCCAGCATTTT
TRBJ1-5,TRBV9,NA,NA,CASSVGAGNPNQPQHF,TGTGCCAGCAGCGTAGGGGCAGGGAACCCCAATCAGCCCCAGCATTTT
TRBJ1-2,TRBV28,NA,TRBD1,CASRNGDRAVSYGYTF,TGTGCCAGCAGGAATGGGGACAGGGCGGTAAGTTATGGCTACACCTTC
TRBJ2-5,TRBV6-1,NA,TRBD1,CASTGQGAKETQYF,TGTGCCAGCACCGGACAGGGGGCGAAGGAGACCCAGTACTTC
TRBJ1-2,TRBV29-1,NA,TRBD1,CSVEGQGGGYTF,TGCAGCGTTGAAGGACAGGGTGGAGGCTACACCTTC